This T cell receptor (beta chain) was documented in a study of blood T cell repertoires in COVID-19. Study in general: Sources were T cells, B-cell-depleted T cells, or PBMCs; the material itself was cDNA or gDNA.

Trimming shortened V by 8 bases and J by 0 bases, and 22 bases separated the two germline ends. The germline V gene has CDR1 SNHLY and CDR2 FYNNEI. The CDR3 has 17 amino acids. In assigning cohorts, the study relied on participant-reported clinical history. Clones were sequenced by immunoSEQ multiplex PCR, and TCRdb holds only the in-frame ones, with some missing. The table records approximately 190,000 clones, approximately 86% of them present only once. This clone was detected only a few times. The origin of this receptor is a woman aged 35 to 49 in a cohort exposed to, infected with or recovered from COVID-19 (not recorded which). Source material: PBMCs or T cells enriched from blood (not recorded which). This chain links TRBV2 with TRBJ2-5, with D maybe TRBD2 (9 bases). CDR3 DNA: TGTGCCAGCGGGGGGGACAGGACTAGCGCATACCAAGAGACCCAGTACTTC. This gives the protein CASGGDRTSAYQETQYF.